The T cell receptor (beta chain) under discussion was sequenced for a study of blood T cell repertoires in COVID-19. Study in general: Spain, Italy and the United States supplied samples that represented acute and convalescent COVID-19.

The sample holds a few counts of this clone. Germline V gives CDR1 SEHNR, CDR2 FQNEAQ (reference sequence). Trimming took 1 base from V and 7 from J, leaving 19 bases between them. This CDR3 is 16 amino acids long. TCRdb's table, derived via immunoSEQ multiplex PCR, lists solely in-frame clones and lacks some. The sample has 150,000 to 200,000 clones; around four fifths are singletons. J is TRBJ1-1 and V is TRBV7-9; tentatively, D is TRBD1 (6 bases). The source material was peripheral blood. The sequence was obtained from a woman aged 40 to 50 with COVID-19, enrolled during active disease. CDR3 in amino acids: CASSLVAGGGQDEAFF. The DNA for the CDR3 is TGTGCCAGCAGCTTAGTAGCCGGCGGGGGGCAGGATGAAGCTTTCTTT. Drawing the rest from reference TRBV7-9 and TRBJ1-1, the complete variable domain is DTGVSQNPRHKITKRGQNVTFRCDPISEHNRLYWYRQTLGQGPEFLTYFQNEAQLEKSRLLSDRFSAERPKGSFSTLEIQRTEQGDSAMYLCASSLVAGGGQDEAFFGQGTRLTVV.